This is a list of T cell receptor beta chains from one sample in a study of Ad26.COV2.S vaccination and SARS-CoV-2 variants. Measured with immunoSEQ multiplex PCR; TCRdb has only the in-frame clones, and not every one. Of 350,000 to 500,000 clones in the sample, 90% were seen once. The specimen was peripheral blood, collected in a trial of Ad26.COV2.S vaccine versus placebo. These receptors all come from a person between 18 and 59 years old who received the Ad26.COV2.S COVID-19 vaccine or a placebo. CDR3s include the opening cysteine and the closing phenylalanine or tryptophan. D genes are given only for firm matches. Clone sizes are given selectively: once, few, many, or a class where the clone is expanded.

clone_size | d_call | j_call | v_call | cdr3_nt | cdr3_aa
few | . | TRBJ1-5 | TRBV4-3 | TGCGCCAGCAGCCAAGACCTAAGTCAGCCCCAGCATTTT | CASSQDLSQPQHF
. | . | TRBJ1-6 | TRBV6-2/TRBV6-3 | TGTGCCAGCAGTTACGGTGGATATAATTCACCCCTCCACTTT | CASSYGGYNSPLHF
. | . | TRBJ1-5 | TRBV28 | TGTGCCAGCAGTTCGACGGGTTCCGTTAGCAATCAGCCCCAGCATTTT | CASSSTGSVSNQPQHF
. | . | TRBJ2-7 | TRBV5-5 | TGTGCCAGCCTCAGGGGGGTCGAGCAGTACTTC | CASLRGVEQYF
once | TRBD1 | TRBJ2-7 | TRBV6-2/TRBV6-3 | TGTGCCAGCAGCATGTTGATCCGGGACAGGGGCTCCTACGAGCAGTACTTC | CASSMLIRDRGSYEQYF
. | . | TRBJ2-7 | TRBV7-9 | TGTGCCCTCAAATATGGGGACGAGCAGTACTTC | CALKYGDEQYF
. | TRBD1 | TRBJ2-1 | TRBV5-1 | TGCGCCAGCAGCTTGGCGGGACAGGGGCGTGAGCAGTTCTTC | CASSLAGQGREQFF
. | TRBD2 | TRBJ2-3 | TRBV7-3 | TGTGCCAGCAGCTTAGCGCCGATAGCGGGAGCCCGCACAGATACGCAGTATTTT | CASSLAPIAGARTDTQYF
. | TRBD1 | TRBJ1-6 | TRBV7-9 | TGTGCCAGCAGCGCCGGGACAGGGTGGTCACCCCTCCACTTT | CASSAGTGWSPLHF
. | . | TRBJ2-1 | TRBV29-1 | TGCAGCGTTGATCGGGGGATCGATGAGCAGTTCTTC | CSVDRGIDEQFF
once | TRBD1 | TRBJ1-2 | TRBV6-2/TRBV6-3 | TGTGCCAGCAGCCGGCGGGACAGGGGGCCCGACTATGGCTACACCTTC | CASSRRDRGPDYGYTF
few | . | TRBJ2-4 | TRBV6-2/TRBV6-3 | TGTGCCAGCAGTCCCGCTCGGGAGAGGGGCATTCAGTACTTC | CASSPARERGIQYF
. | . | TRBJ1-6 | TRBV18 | TGTGCCAGCTCACGGGGCAATTCGGGTAATTCACCCCTCCACTTT | CASSRGNSGNSPLHF
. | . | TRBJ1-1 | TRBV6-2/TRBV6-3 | TGTGCCAGCAGTTACGCGGTGCTGAACACTGAAGCTTTCTTT | CASSYAVLNTEAFF
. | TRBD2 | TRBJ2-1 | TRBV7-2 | TGTGCCAGCAGCTCCTGGACTAGCGGGACTGGTTACAATGAGCAGTTCTTC | CASSSWTSGTGYNEQFF
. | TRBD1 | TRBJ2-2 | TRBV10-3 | TGTGCCATCAGCGGACAGGGGGCCGCCGGGGAGCTGTTTTTT | CAISGQGAAGELFF
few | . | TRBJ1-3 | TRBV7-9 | TGTGCCAGCAGGCCAGGGGTTGGAAACACCATATATTTT | CASRPGVGNTIYF
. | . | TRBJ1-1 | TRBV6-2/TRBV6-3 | TGTGCCAGCAGTTACTCGGGCGCATTCGACACTGAAGCTTTCTTT | CASSYSGAFDTEAFF
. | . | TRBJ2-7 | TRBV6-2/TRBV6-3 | TGTGCCAGCAGTTTTTCGACTCCTGGGGGGGCCGAGCAGTACTTC | CASSFSTPGGAEQYF
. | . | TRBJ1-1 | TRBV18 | TGTGCCAGCTCACCCCAGGGGTTGGGCACTGAAGCTTTCTTT | CASSPQGLGTEAFF
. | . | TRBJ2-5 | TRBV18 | TGTGCCAGCTCACTAAGACAGGAGACCCAGTACTTC | CASSLRQETQYF
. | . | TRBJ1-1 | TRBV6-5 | TGTGCCAGCAGTTCGAGGGAGGTGAACACTGAAGCTTTCTTT | CASSSREVNTEAFF
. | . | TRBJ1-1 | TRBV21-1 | TGTGCCAGCAGCACCCCTCTCTTGGACAGCCTGAGGATGAACACTGAAGCTTTCTTT | CASSTPLLDSLRMNTEAFF
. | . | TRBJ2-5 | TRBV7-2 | TGTGCCAGCAGCCGGGTCGGGGAGACCCAGTACTTC | CASSRVGETQYF
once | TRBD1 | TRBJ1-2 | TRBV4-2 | TGTGCCAGCAGCCAAACAGACAGGGGAGGTAACTATGGCTACACCTTC | CASSQTDRGGNYGYTF
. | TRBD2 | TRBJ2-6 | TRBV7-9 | TGTGCCAGCAGCGGCGCCGGGACTAGCGAGAGCTCTGGGGCCAACGTCCTGACTTTC | CASSGAGTSESSGANVLTF